This T cell receptor (beta chain) was sequenced during a study of beta chain features in type 1 diabetes. Study context: Cell yields, age and gender were similar between patients and healthy donors. Sorted cells numbering over 95,000,000 were examined across all samples.

CDR1 and CDR2 from the germline V gene are SGHAT and FQNNGV. V was clipped by 1 base and J by 2 bases, with 5 bases between them. The CDR3 consists of 13 residues. Regarding this clone: Its cognate antigen is unknown.

General study findings and limits: TCRB CDR3s were moderately but significantly shorter in Type 1 diabetes patients in all four CD4+ subsets. TCRB rearrangement may or may not be influenced by HLA type; here this remained unresolved.

The authors reverse transcribed all of the isolated RNA, so sequencing captured expressed TCRB transcripts. Regulatory, naive and central memory T cell samples averaged approximately 3.8 million reads. Profiled with immunoSEQ multiplex PCR; TCRdb holds only in-frame clones, not every one. In the table there are approximately 160,000 clones, over 55% of which are singletons. The sequence was collected from a man aged 30 to 45 with type 1 diabetes. Material: naive CD4+ T cells from blood. This chain uses TRBV11-2 with TRBJ2-5; D is undetermined. The chain's CDR3 is CASSLAEQETQYF. CDR3 coding DNA: TGTGCCAGCAGCTTAGCGGAACAAGAGACCCAGTACTTC.